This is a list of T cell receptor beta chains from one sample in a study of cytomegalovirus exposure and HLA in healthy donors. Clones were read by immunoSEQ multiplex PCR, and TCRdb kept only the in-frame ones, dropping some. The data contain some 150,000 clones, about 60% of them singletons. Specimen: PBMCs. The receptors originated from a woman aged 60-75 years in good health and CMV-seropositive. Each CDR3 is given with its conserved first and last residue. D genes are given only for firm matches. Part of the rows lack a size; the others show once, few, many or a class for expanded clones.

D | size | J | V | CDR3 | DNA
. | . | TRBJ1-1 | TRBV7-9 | CASSQTADTEAFF | TGTGCCAGCAGCCAGACAGCCGATACTGAAGCTTTCTTT
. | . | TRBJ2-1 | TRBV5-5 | CASSGDPFSEQFF | TGTGCCAGCAGCGGAGACCCTTTCAGCGAGCAGTTCTTC
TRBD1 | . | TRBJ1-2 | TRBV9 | CASSVRDRGRYGYTF | TGTGCCAGCAGCGTGAGGGACAGGGGAAGGTATGGCTACACCTTC
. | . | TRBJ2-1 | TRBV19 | CASSITESNEQFF | TGTGCCAGTAGTATAACTGAGTCCAATGAGCAGTTCTTC
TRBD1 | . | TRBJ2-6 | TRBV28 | CASTGLTGWVNVLTF | TGTGCCAGCACGGGTTTGACAGGGTGGGTCAACGTCCTGACTTTC
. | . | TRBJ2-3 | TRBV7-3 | CASSADRTTQYF | TGTGCCAGCAGTGCCGACAGAACTACGCAGTATTTT
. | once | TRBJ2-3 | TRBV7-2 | CASSLEGGSTDTQYF | TGTGCCAGCAGCTTAGAGGGCGGGAGCACAGATACGCAGTATTTT
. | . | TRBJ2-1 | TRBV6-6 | CASSSYRGNEQFF | TGTGCCAGCAGTTCTTACCGGGGGAATGAGCAGTTCTTC
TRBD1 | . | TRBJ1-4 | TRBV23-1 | CASSQSTGQGGEKLFF | TGCGCCAGCAGTCAATCTACTGGACAGGGGGGCGAAAAACTGTTTTTT
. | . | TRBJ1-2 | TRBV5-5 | CASSLEQGPNYGYTF | TGTGCCAGCAGCTTGGAACAGGGACCTAACTATGGCTACACCTTC
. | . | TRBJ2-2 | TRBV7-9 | CASSSTRSAGELFF | TGTGCCAGCAGCTCCACTAGGTCCGCCGGGGAGCTGTTTTTT
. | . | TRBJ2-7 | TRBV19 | CASSKREAAFYEQYF | TGTGCCAGTAGTAAAAGGGAAGCGGCCTTCTACGAGCAGTACTTC
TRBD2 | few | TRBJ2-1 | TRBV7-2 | CASSRTRIEQFF | TGTGCCAGCAGCAGGACTAGAATTGAGCAGTTCTTC
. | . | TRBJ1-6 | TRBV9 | CASSLGSNSPLHF | TGTGCCAGCAGCTTAGGCAGTAATTCACCCCTCCACTTT
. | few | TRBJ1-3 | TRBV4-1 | CASSQDPMSGNTIYF | TGCGCCAGCAGCCAAGATCCCATGTCAGGAAACACCATATATTTT
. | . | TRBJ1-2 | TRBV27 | CASSYSLLPGKEGYTF | TGTGCCAGCAGTTACTCCCTCCTACCCGGGAAAGAGGGCTACACCTTC
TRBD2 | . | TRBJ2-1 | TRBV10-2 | CASEGRTSGYNEQFF | TGCGCCAGCGAAGGCAGGACTAGCGGCTACAATGAGCAGTTCTTC
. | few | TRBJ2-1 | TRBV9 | CASSLAGGNEQFF | TGTGCCAGCAGCCTTGCTGGCGGCAATGAGCAGTTCTTC
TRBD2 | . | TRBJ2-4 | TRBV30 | CAWSSRTSGPSTIAKNIQYF | TGTGCCTGGAGTTCTCGGACTAGCGGGCCGTCCACAATAGCCAAAAACATTCAGTACTTC
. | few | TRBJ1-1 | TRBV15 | CATSREITQGFGAFF | TGTGCCACCAGCAGAGAAATTACCCAGGGTTTTGGGGCTTTCTTT
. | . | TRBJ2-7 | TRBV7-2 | CASSPREGWSPLSEQYF | TGTGCCAGCAGCCCCAGGGAAGGCTGGTCGCCCCTGAGTGAGCAGTACTTC
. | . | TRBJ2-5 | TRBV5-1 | CASSIEETQYF | TGCGCCAGCAGCATAGAGGAGACCCAGTACTTC
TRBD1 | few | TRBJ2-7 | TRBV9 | CASSARTGGSYEQYF | TGTGCCAGCAGCGCCCGGACAGGTGGGTCCTACGAGCAGTACTTC
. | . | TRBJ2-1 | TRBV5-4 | CASSLGAGSSYNEQFF | TGTGCCAGCAGCTTGGGGGCCGGAAGCTCCTACAATGAGCAGTTCTTC
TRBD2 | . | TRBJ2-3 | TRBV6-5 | CASSYREADTQYF | TGTGCCAGCAGTTATCGGGAGGCAGATACGCAGTATTTT
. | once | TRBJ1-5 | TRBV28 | CASNPPGPQPQHF | TGTGCCAGCAATCCCCCAGGCCCTCAGCCCCAGCATTTT
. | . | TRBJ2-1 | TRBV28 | CASRGEWDEQFF | TGTGCCAGCAGGGGAGAGTGGGATGAGCAGTTCTTC
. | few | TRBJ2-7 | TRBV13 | CASRRFGSESSYEQYF | TGTGCCAGCAGAAGGTTTGGCTCGGAGAGCTCCTACGAGCAGTACTTC
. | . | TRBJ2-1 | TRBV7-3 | CASSLGGISYNEQFF | TGTGCCAGCAGCTTGGGCGGGATCTCCTACAATGAGCAGTTCTTC
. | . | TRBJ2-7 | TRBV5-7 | CASSRARRENHEQYF | TGTGCCAGCAGCCGGGCGAGGAGGGAGAACCACGAGCAGTACTTC
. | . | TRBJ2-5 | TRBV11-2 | CASSSSTGIGETQYF | TGTGCCAGCAGCTCATCGACAGGCATCGGGGAGACCCAGTACTTC
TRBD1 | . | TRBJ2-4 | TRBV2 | CASSPVPGQGGPKNIQYF | TGTGCCAGCAGCCCGGTCCCGGGACAGGGGGGACCCAAAAACATTCAGTACTTC
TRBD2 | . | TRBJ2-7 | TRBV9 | CASSVVGGYEQYF | TGTGCCAGCAGCGTAGTCGGGGGGTACGAGCAGTACTTC
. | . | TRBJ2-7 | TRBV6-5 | CASSYPPLSLDEQYF | TGTGCCAGCAGTTACCCCCCACTGTCTCTCGACGAGCAGTACTTC
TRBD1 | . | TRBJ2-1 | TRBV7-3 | CASSSSTGVPYNEQFF | TGTGCCAGCAGCTCGTCGACAGGGGTCCCCTACAATGAGCAGTTCTTC
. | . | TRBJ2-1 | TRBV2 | CASSEARGRGENEQFF | TGTGCCAGCAGTGAAGCTCGAGGCAGGGGCGAAAATGAGCAGTTCTTC
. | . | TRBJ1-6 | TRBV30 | CAWSRDRSSYNSPLHF | TGTGCCTGGAGCAGGGATCGATCCTCCTATAATTCACCCCTCCACTTT
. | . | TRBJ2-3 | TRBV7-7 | CASSLGGTAGMTDTQYF | TGTGCTAGCAGCTTAGGCGGGACAGCCGGTATGACAGATACGCAGTATTTT
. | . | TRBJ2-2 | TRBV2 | CAFNLGSSDTGELFF | TGTGCCTTTAATCTCGGATCCAGCGACACCGGGGAGCTGTTTTTT
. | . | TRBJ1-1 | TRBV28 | CASSLVLTEAFF | TGTGCCAGCAGTTTAGTTCTAACTGAAGCTTTCTTT
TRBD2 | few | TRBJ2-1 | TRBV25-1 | CASSRLAEGVNEQFF | TGTGCCAGCAGCAGACTAGCGGAGGGGGTTAATGAGCAGTTCTTC
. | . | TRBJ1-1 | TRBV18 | CASSPLTGGTEAFF | TGTGCCAGCTCACCACTGACAGGAGGCACTGAAGCTTTCTTT
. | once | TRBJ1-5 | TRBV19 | CASSSSRAANQPQHF | TGTGCCAGTAGTTCTTCCAGGGCGGCCAATCAGCCCCAGCATTTT
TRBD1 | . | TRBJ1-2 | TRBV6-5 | CASRPDRVGGYTF | TGTGCCAGCAGGCCAGACAGGGTCGGCGGCTACACCTTC